This TCR beta chain was sequenced for a study of response to subunit inactivated influenza vaccine. TCRdb re-analysed the RT-PCR reads in MiXCR, keeping a single row per CDR3 protein. There are about 620,000 distinct CDR3 sequences in the sample; about 11% occur only once, and 10% to 13% lies in the top ten. The study's findings and limits: Authors suggested each seasonal flu vaccination may recruit only limited numbers of new T cells.

This clonotype was detected ten times or more. Its antigen is not identified. CDR3 size: 21 residues. V shed 1 base, J shed 0 bases, and the junction held 18 bases outside the gene matches. The germline V gene encodes CDR1 LGHDT and CDR2 YNNKEL (reference sequence). J is TRBJ2-4 and V is TRBV3-1, with 7 bases identical to TRBD2. The sequence was collected from a man between 50 and 59 years old who received an inactivated influenza vaccine. This specimen was PBMCs from blood, taken on the day of vaccination. The CDR3 loop is CASSQAGEAPGLTLAKNIQYF. The CDR3 DNA reads as TGTGCCAGCAGCCAAGCCGGTGAGGCCCCGGGACTAACTCTAGCCAAAAACATTCAGTACTTC. Based on the CDR3 plus reference TRBV3-1 and TRBJ2-4, the full variable domain is DTAVSQTPKYLVTQMGNDKSIKCEQNLGHDTMYWYKQDSKKFLKIMFSYNNKELIINETVPNRFSPKSPDKAHLNLHINSLELGDSAVYFCASSQAGEAPGLTLAKNIQYFGAGTRLSVL.